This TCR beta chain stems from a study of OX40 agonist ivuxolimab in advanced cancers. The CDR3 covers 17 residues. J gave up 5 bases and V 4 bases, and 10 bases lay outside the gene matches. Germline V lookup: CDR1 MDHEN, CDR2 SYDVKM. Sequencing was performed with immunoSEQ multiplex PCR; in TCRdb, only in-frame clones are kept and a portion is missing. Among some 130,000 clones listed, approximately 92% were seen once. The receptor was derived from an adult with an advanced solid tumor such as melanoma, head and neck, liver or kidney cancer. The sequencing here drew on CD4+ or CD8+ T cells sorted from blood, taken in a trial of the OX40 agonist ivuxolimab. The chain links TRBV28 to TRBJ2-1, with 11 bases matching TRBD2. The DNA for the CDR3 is TGTGCCAGCAGTTCAACCCCCCTAGCGGGGGGAAACAATGAGCAGTTCTTC. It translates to CASSSTPLAGGNNEQFF. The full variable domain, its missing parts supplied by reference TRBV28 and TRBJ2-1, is DVKVTQSSRYLVKRTGEKVFLECVQDMDHENMFWYRQDPGLGLRLIYFSYDVKMKEKGDIPEGYSVSREKKERFSLILESASTNQTSMYLCASSSTPLAGGNNEQFFGPGTRLTVL.